This record concerns one TCR beta chain sequence. These data belong to a study of T cell changes during pregnancy in multiple sclerosis. V lost 1 base to trimming and J lost 2 bases, with 6 bases between them. Germline CDR1 is SGHNT and CDR2 is YYREEE (reference sequence). The CDR3 totals 13 residues. Here immunoSEQ multiplex PCR was the method, and the copy in TCRdb shows in-frame clones only, minus some. Among 50,000 or so clones listed, about nine tenths were seen once. The starting material was CD4+ T cells from peripheral blood mononuclear cells, obtained in the second trimester of pregnancy. V usage is TRBV5-4 and J usage is TRBJ2-5, with D hard to call. The sequence came from a female donor with multiple sclerosis, enrolled in a pregnancy study. The CDR3 protein is CASSLQNQETQYF. CDR3 sequence (DNA): TGTGCCAGCAGCTTGCAGAATCAAGAGACCCAGTACTTC.